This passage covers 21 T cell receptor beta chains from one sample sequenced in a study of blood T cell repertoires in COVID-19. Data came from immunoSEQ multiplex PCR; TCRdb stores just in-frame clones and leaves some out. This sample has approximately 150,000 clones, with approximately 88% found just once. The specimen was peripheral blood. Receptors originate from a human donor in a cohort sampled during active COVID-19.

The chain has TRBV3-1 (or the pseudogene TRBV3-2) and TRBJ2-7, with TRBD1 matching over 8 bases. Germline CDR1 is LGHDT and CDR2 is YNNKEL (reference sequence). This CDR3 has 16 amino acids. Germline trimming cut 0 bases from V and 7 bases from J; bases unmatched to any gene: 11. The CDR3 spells CASSQDLRQGAREQYF. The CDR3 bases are TGTGCCAGCAGCCAAGATCTTAGGCAGGGGGCTAGGGAGCAGTACTTC.

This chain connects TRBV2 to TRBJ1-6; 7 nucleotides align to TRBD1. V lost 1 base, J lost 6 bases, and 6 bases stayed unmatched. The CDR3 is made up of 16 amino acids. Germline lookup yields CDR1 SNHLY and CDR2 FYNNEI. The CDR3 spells CASSEGQGLSNSPLHF. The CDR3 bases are TGTGCCAGCAGTGAAGGACAGGGATTGAGTAATTCACCCCTCCACTTT.

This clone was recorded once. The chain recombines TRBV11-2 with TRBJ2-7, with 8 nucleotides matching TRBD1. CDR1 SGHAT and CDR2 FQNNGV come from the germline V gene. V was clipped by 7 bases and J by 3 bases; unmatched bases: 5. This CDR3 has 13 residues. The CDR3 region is CASKEGQVYEQYF. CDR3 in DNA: TGTGCCAGCAAGGAGGGACAGGTCTACGAGCAGTACTTC.

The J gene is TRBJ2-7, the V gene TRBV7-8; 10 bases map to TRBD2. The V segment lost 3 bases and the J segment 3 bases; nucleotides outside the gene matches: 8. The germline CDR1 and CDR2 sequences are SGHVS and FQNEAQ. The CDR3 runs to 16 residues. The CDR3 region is CASSFAGTSDFYEQYF. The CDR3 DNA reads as TGTGCCAGCAGCTTTGCCGGGACTAGCGATTTCTACGAGCAGTACTTC.

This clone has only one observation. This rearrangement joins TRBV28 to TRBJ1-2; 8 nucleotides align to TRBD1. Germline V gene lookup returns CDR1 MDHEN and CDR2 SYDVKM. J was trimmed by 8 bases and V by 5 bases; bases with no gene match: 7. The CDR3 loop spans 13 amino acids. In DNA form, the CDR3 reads TGTGCCAGCAGTCCGGACAGGGTGGTCGGCTACACCTTC. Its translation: CASSPDRVVGYTF.

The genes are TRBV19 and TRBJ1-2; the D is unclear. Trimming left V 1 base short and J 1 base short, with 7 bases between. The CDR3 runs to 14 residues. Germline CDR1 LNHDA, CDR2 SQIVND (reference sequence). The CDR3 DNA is TGTGCCAGTAGTATAGTTCGGGGTAACTATGGCTACACCTTC. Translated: CASSIVRGNYGYTF.

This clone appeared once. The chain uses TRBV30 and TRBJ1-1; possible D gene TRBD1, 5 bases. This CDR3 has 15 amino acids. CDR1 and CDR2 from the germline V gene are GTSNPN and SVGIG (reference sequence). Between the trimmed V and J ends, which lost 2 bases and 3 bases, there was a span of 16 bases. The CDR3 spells CAWSPRGGGYTEAFF. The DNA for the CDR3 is TGTGCCTGGAGTCCTCGGGGGGGAGGTTACACTGAAGCTTTCTTT.

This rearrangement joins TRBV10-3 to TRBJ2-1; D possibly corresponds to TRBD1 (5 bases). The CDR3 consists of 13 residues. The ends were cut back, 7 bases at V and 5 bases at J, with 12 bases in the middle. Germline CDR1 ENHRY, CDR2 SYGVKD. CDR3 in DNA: TGTGCCATCACGGCTGGGGCTAACAATGAGCAGTTCTTC. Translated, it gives CAITAGANNEQFF.

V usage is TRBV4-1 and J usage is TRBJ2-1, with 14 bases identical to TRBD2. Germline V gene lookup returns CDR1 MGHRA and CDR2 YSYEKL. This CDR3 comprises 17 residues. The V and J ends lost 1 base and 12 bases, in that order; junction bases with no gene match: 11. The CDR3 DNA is TGCGCCAGCAGCCAAGTACCCGGGACTAGCGGGAGATCTTGGCAGTTCTTC. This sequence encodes CASSQVPGTSGRSWQFF.

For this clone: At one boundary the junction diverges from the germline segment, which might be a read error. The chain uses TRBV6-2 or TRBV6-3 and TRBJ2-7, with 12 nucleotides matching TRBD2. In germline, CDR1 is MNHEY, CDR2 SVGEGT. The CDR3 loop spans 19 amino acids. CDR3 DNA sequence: TGTGCCAGCAGTCACTCGACGGGACTAGCGGGTGGACCAGGCTACGAGCAGTACTTC. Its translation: CASSHSTGLAGGPGYEQYF.

In DNA form, the CDR3 reads TGTGCCAGCACACGGGGGACTGAAGCTTTCTTT. This gives the protein CASTRGTEAFF. The V call is TRBV11-3, the J call TRBJ1-1, with a possible D match to TRBD1 (5 bases). There are 11 residues in the CDR3. Trimming removed 7 bases from V and 5 bases from J, with 8 bases in between. Germline CDR1 reads SGHNT; CDR2 reads YENEEA.

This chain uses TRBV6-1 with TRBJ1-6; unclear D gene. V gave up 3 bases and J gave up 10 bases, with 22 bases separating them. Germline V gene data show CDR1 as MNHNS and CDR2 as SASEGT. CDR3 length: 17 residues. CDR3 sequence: CASSDRSALVLASPLHF. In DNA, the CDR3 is TGTGCCAGCAGTGACAGGTCGGCTTTGGTTTTAGCGTCACCCCTCCACTTT.

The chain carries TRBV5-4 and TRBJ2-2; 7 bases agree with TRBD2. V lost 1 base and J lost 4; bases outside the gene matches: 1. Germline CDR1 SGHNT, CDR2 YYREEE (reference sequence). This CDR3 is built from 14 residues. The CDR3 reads CASSLSGGTGELFF. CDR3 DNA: TGTGCCAGCAGCTTGTCGGGAGGCACCGGGGAGCTGTTTTTT.

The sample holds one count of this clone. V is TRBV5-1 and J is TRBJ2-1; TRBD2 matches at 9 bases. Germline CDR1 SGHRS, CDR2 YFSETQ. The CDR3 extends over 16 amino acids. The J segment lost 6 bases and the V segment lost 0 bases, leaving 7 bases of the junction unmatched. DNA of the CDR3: TGCGCCAGCAGCTTGGTAGGGTCTAGCGGGATCAATGAGCAGTTCTTC. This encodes CASSLVGSSGINEQFF.

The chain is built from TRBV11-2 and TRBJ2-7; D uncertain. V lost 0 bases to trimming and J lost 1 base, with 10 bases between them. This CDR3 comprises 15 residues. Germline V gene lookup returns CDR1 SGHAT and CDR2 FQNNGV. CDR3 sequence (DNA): TGTGCCAGCAGCTTAGACCTCGACACATCCTACGAGCAGTACTTC. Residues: CASSLDLDTSYEQYF.

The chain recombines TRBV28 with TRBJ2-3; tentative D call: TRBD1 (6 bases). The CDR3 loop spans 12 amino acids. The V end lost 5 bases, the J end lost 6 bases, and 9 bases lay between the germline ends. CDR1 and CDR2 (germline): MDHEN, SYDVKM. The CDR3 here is CASSLQGDTQYF. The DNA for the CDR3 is TGTGCCAGCAGTCTGCAGGGGGATACGCAGTATTTT.

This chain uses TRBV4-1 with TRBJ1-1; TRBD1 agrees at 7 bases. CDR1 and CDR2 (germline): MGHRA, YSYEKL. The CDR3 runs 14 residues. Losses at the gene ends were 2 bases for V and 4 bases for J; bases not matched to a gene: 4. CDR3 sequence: CASSQQGGSTEAFF. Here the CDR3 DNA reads TGCGCCAGCAGCCAACAGGGGGGATCCACTGAAGCTTTCTTT.

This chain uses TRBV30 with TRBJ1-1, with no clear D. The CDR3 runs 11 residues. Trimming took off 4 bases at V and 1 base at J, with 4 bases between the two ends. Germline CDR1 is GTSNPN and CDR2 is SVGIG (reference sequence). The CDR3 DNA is TGTGCCTGGATAGAGAACACTGAAGCTTTCTTT. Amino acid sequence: CAWIENTEAFF.

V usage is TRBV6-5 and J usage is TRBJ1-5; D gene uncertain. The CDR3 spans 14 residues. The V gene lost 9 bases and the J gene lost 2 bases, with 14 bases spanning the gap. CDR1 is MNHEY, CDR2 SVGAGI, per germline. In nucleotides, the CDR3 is TGTGCCAGTACGGTCGTAGTGGGCAATCAGCCCCAGCATTTT. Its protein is CASTVVVGNQPQHF.

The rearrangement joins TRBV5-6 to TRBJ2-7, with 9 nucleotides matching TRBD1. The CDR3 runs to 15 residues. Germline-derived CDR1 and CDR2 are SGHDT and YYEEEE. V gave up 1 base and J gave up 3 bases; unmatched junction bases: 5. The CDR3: CASSLWDREVYEQYF. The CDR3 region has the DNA TGTGCCAGCAGCTTGTGGGACAGGGAGGTCTACGAGCAGTACTTC.

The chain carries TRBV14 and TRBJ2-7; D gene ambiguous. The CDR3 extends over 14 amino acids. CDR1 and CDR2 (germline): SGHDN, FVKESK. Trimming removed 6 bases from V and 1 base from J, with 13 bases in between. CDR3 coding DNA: TGTGCCAGCAGTGTTTTATACGGTTCCTACGAGCAGTACTTC. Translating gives CASSVLYGSYEQYF. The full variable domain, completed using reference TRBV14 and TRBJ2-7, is EAGVTQFPSHSVIEKGQTVTLRCDPISGHDNLYWYRRVMGKEIKFLLHFVKESKQDESGMPNNRFLAERTGGTYSTLKVQPAELEDSGVYFCASSVLYGSYEQYFGPGTRLTVT.